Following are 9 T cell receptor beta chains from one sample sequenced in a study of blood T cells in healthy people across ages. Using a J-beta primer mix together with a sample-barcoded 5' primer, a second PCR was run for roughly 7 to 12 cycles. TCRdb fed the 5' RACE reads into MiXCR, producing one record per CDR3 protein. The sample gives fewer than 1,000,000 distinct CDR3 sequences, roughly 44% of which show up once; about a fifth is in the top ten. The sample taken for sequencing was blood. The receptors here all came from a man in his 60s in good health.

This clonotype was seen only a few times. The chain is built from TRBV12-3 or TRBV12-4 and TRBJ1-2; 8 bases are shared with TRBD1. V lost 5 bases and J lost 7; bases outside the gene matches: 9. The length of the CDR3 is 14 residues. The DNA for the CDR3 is TGTGCCAGCAGTCCCAGGACAGGGATGACTGGCTACACCTTC. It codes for CASSPRTGMTGYTF.

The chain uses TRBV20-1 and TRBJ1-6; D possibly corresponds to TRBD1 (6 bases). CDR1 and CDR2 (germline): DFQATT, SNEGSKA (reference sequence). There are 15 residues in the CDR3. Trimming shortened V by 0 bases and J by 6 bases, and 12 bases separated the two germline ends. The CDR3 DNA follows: TGCAGTGCTAGAGATTGGACAGAAATTAATTCACCCCTCCACTTT. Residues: CSARDWTEINSPLHF.

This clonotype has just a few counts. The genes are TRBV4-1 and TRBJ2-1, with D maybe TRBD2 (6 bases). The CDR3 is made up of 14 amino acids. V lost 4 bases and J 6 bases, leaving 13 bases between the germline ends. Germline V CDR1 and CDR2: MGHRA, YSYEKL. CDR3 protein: CASSRGLQSNEQFF. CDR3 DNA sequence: TGCGCCAGCAGCCGTGGACTACAATCCAATGAGCAGTTCTTC.

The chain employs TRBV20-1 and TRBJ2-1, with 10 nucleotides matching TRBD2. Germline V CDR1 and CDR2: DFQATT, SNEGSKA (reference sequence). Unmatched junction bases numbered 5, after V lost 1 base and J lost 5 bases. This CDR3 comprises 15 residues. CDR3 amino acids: CSARVLAGGHNEQFF. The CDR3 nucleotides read TGCAGTGCTAGAGTATTAGCGGGGGGTCACAATGAGCAGTTCTTC.

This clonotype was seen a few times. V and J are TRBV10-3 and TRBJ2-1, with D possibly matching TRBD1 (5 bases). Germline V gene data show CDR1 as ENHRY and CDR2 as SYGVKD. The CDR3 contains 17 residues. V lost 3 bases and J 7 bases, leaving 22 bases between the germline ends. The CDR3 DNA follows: TGTGCCATCAGTGAATCAGGGCGTTCCTTTAACGGGAATGAGCAGTTCTTC. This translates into CAISESGRSFNGNEQFF.

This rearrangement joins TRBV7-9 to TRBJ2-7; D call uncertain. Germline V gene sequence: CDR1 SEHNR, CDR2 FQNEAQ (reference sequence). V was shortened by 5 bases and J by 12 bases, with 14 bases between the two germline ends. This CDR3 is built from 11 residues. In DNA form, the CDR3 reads TGTGCCAGCAGCCTTCCAGGTCCGCGGTACTTC. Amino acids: CASSLPGPRYF.

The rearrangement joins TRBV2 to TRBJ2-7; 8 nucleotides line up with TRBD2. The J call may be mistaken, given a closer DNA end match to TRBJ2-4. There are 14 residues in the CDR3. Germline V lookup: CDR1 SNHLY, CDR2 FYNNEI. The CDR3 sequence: CASRRPGRENIQYF. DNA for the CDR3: TGTGCCAGCAGAAGACCCGGGAGGGAAAACATTCAGTACTTC.

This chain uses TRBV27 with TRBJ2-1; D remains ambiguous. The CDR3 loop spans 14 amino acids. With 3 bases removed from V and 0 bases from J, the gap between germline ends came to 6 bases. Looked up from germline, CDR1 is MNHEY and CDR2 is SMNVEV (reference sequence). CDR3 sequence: CASSLMSSYNEQFF. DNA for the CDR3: TGTGCCAGCAGTTTGATGAGCTCCTACAATGAGCAGTTCTTC.

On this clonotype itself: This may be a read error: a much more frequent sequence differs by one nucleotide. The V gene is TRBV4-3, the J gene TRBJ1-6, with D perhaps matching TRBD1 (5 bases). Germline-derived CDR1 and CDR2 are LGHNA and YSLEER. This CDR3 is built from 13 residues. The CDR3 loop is CGSSQDRGAPLHF. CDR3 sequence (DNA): TGCGGCAGCAGCCAAGATCGGGGGGCACCCCTCCACTTT.